This T cell receptor (beta chain) was identified in a study of blood T cell repertoires in COVID-19. Background on the study: PBMCs, B-cell-depleted T cells, or T cells were the source of the cDNA or gDNA that made up the material.

Participants classified as exposed had met a COVID-19 case within 2 weeks before study entry. Assay: immunoSEQ multiplex PCR; the TCRdb copy retains only in-frame clones and omits some. The sample has over 250,000 clones; roughly four fifths are singletons. The origin of this receptor is a man aged 40-55 years who had been exposed to COVID-19. Sequenced material: PBMCs or T cells enriched from blood (not recorded which).

The DNA of the CDR3 is TGTGCCAGCAGCTTTGATTCAGGGTTGCCCCAGCATTTT. It yields the protein CASSFDSGLPQHF. This chain connects TRBV7-2 to TRBJ1-5, with D possibly TRBD1 on 5 matching bases. Looked up from germline, CDR1 is SGHTA and CDR2 is FQGNSA. V shed 3 bases and J shed 9 bases, with 12 bases lying between them. The CDR3 runs to 13 residues.